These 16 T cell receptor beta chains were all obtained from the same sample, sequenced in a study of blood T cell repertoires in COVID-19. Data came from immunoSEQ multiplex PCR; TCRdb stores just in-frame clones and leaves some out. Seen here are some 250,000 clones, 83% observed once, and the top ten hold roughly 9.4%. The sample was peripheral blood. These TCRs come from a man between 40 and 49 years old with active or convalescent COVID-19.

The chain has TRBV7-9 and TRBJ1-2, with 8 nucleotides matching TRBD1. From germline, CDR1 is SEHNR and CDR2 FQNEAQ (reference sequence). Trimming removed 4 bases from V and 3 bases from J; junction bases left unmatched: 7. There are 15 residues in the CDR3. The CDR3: CASSSGQGIHYGYTF. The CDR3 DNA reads TGTGCCAGCAGCTCCGGACAGGGCATCCACTATGGCTACACCTTC.

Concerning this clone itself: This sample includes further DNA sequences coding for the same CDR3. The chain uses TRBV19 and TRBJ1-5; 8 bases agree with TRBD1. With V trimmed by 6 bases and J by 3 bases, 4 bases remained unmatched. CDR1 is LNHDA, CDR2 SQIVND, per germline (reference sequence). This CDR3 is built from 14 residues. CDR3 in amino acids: CASRETGVNQPQHF. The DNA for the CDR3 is TGTGCCAGTAGAGAGACAGGGGTCAATCAGCCCCAGCATTTT.

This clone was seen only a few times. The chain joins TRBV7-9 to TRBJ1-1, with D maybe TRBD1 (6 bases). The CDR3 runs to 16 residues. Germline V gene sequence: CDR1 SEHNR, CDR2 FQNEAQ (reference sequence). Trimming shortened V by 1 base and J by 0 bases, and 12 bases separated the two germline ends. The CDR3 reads CASSLGGGGLNTEAFF. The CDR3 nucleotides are TGTGCCAGCAGCTTAGGTGGGGGCGGTTTGAACACTGAAGCTTTCTTT.

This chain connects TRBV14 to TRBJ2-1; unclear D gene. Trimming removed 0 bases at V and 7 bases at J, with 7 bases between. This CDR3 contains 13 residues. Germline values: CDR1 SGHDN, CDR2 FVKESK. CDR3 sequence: CASSQELVNEQFF. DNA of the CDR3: TGTGCCAGCAGCCAAGAGCTAGTTAATGAGCAGTTCTTC.

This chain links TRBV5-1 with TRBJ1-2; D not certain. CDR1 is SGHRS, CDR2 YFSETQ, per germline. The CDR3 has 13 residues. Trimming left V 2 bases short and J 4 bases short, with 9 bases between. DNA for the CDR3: TGCGCCAGCAGCTTTAAAACGGGCTATGGCTACACCTTC. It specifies CASSFKTGYGYTF.

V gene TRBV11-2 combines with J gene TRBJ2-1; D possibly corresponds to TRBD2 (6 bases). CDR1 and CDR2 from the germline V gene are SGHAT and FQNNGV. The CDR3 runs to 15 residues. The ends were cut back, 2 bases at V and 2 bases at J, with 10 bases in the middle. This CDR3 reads CASSLLAEAYNEQFF. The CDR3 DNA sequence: TGTGCCAGCAGCTTATTAGCGGAAGCCTACAATGAGCAGTTCTTC.

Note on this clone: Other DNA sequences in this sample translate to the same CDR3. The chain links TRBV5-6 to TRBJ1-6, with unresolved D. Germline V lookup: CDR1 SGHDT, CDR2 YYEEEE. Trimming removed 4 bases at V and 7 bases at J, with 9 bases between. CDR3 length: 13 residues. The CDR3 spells CASSLLSNSPLHF. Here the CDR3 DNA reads TGTGCCAGCAGCCTCCTATCGAATTCACCCCTCCACTTT.

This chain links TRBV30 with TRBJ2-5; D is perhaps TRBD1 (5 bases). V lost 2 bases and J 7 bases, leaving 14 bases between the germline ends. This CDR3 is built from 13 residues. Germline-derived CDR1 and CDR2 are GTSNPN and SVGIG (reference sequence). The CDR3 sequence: CAWSSSSQGTQYF. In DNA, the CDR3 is TGTGCCTGGAGTTCCTCCTCGCAGGGGACCCAGTACTTC.

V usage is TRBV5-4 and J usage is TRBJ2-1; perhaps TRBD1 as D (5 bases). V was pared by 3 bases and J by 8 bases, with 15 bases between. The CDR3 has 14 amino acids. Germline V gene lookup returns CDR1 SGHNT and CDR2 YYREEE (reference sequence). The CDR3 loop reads CASSSRNVRDEQFF. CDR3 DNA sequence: TGTGCCAGCAGCTCGCGTAACGTCAGGGATGAGCAGTTCTTC. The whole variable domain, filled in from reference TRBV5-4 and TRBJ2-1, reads ETGVTQSPTHLIKTRGQQVTLRCSSQSGHNTVSWYQQALGQGPQFIFQYYREEENGRGNFPPRFSGLQFPNYSSELNVNALELDDSALYLCASSSRNVRDEQFFGPGTRLTVL.

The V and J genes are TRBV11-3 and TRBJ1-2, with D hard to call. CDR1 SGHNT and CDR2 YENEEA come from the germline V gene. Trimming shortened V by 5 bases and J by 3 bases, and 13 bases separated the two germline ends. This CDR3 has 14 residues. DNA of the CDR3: TGTGCCAGCAGCCCCCCCGCAGAGGACTATGGCTACACCTTC. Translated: CASSPPAEDYGYTF.

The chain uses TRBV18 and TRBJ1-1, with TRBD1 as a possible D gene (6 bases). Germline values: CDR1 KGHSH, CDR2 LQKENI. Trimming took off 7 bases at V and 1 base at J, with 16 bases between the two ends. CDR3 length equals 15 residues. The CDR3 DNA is TGTGCCAGCTTCGTGACAGGTGATAAGAACACTGAAGCTTTCTTT. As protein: CASFVTGDKNTEAFF.

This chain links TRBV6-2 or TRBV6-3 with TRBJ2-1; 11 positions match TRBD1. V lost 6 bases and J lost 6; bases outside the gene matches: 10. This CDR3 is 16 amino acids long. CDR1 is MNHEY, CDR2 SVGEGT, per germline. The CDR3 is CASSDGQGAHSNEQFF. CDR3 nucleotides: TGTGCCAGCAGCGACGGACAGGGGGCCCATTCCAATGAGCAGTTCTTC.

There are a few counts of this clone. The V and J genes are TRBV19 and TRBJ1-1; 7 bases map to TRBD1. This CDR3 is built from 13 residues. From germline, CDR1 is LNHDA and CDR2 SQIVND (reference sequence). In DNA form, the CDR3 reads TGTGCTGCCAACAGGGGCGGGAACACTGAAGCTTTCTTT. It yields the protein CAANRGGNTEAFF.

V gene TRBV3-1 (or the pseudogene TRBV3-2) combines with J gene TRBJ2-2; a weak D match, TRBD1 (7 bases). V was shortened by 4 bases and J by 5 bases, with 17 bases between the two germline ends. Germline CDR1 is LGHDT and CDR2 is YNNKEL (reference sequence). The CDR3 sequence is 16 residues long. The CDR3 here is CASSPLVAGGTGELFF. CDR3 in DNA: TGTGCCAGCAGCCCCCTCGTGGCAGGGGGGACCGGGGAGCTGTTTTTT.

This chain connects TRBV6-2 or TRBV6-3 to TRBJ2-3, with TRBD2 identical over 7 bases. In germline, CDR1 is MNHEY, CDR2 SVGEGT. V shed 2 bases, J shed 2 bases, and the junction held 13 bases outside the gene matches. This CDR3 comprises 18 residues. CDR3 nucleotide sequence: TGTGCCAGCAGTTACGAGGAGGCTAGCGGCTCACTCACAGATACGCAGTATTTT. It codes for CASSYEEASGSLTDTQYF.

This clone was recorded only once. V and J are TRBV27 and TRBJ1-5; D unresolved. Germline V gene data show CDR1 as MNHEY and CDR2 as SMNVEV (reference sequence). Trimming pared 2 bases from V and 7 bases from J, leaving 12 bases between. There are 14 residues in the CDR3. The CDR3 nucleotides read TGTGCCAGCAGTTTAGAGGGTGCGAGCCAGCCCCAGCATTTT. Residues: CASSLEGASQPQHF.